The sequence of this T cell receptor beta chain was determined in a study of blood T cell repertoires in COVID-19. Study-wide context: Whether acute or convalescent, the COVID-19 samples came from the United States, Italy and Spain. Nucleic acid was either cDNA or gDNA, and it came from T cells, B-cell-depleted T cells, or PBMCs.

Methods used by the authors: Scientists estimated how many nucleated cells there were by amplifying reference gene primers. TCRdb's copy holds only in-frame clones and misses some; the assay was immunoSEQ multiplex PCR. V, J and clone size reflect that table, while D and trimming were determined from the DNA. Among under 130,000 clones listed, about 92% were seen once. The CDR3 runs 17 residues. CDR1 and CDR2 (germline): MNHEY, SMNVEV (reference sequence). The V and J ends lost 3 bases and 7 bases respectively, with 24 bases between them. This chain joins TRBV27 and TRBJ1-2, with D possibly matching TRBD1 (6 bases). This clonotype was sampled from a woman of 80 years or more in a cohort sampled during active COVID-19. Material for sequencing was peripheral blood. DNA for the CDR3: TGTGCCAGCAGTTTTCCCACCACAGGGAAAAACGGTGGTGGCTACACCTTC. Protein: CASSFPTTGKNGGGYTF.